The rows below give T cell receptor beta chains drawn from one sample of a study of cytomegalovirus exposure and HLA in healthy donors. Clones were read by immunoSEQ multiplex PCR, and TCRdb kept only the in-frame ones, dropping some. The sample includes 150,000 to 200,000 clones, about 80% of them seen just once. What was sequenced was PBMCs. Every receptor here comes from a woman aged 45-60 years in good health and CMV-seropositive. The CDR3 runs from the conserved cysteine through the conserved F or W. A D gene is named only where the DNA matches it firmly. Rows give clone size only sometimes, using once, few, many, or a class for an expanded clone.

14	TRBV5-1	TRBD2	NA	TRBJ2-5	CASSLSAGEETQYF	TGCGCCAGCAGCTTGTCTGCGGGAGAAGAGACCCAGTACTTC
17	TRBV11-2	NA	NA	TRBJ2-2	CASSSKQGSPFAGELFF	TGTGCCAGCAGCTCAAAACAGGGCTCCCCATTCGCCGGGGAGCTGTTTTTT
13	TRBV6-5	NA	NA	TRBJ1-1	CASSYRGWTEAFF	TGTGCCAGCAGTTACAGGGGTTGGACTGAAGCTTTCTTT
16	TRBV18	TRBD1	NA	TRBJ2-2	CASSPRQGPDTGELFF	TGTGCCAGCTCACCCAGACAGGGCCCGGACACCGGGGAGCTGTTTTTT
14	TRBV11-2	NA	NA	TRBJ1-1	CASSLTALNTEAFF	TGTGCCAGCAGCTTAACAGCCTTGAACACTGAAGCTTTCTTT
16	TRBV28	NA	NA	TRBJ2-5	CASNNRRDRTQETQYF	TGTGCCAGCAACAATCGGCGGGACAGAACCCAAGAGACCCAGTACTTC
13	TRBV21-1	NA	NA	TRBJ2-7	CANSGSPGDEQYF	TGTGCCAATAGCGGCAGCCCTGGAGACGAGCAGTACTTC
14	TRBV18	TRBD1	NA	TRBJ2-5	CASSPRTGQETQYF	TGTGCCAGCTCACCTAGGACAGGGCAAGAGACCCAGTACTTC
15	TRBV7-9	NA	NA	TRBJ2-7	CASRPIGEVPYEQYF	TGTGCCAGCAGACCCATTGGGGAGGTCCCCTACGAGCAGTACTTC
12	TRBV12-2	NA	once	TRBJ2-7	CASRTQGYEQYF	TGTGCAAGTCGTACTCAGGGCTACGAGCAGTACTTC
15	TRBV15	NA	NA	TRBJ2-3	CATSPGTSSTDTQYF	TGTGCCACCAGCCCGGGGACATCTAGCACAGATACGCAGTATTTT
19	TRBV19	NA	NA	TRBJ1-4	CASSSPPGHPVVRREKLFF	TGTGCCAGTAGTTCACCACCGGGACATCCCGTGGTAAGACGGGAAAAACTGTTTTTT
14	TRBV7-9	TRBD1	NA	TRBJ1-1	CSSSQQGLNTEAFF	TGTTCCAGCAGCCAACAGGGGCTGAACACTGAAGCTTTCTTT
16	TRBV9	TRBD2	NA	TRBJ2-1	CASSPRGTSGTNEQFF	TGTGCCAGCAGCCCACGAGGGACTAGCGGGACAAATGAGCAGTTCTTC
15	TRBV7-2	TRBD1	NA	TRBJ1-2	CASSLGDRANYGYTF	TGTGCCAGCAGCTTAGGGGACAGGGCCAACTATGGCTACACCTTC
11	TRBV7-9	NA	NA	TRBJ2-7	CSSSFGYEQYF	TGTTCCAGCAGCTTCGGTTACGAGCAGTACTTC
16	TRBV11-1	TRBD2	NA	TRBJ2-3	CASSQLAGGGTDTQYF	TGTGCCAGCAGCCAACTAGCGGGGGGAGGCACAGATACGCAGTATTTT
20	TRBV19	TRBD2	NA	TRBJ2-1	CASSTLNPGGREFRYNEQFF	TGTGCCAGTAGTACGCTTAATCCGGGGGGAAGGGAGTTCCGCTACAATGAGCAGTTCTTC
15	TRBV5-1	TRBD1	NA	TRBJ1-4	CASSLLQGGSEKLFF	TGCGCCAGCAGCCTATTACAGGGGGGATCTGAAAAACTGTTTTTT
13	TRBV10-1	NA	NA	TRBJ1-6	CAGSADNNSPLHF	TGCGCCGGCAGTGCGGACAATAATTCACCCCTCCACTTT
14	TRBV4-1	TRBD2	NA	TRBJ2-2	CASTEAGRSGELFF	TGCGCCAGCACCGAAGCGGGAAGGTCCGGGGAGCTGTTTTTT
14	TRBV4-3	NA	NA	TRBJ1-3	CASSQAGSGNTIYF	TGCGCCAGCAGCCAAGCCGGCTCTGGAAACACCATATATTTT
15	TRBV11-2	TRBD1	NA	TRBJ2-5	CASSLGTGDQETQYF	TGTGCCAGCAGCTTAGGGACAGGGGATCAAGAGACCCAGTACTTC
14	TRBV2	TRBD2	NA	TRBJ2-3	CASKISGTSSTQYF	TGTGCCAGCAAAATTTCCGGGACTAGCAGCACGCAGTATTTT
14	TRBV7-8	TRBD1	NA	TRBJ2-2	CASSVQGSGGELFF	TGTGCCAGCAGCGTACAGGGGAGTGGCGGGGAGCTGTTTTTT
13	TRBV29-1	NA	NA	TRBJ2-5	CSVDGTAARTQYF	TGCAGCGTCGACGGGACTGCCGCAAGGACCCAGTACTTC
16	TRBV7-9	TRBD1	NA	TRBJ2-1	CASSAQTGGLGNEQFF	TGTGCCAGCAGCGCTCAGACAGGGGGCCTGGGCAATGAGCAGTTCTTC
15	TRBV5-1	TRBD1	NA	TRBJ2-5	CASCAQGAYQETQYF	TGCGCCAGCTGCGCACAGGGGGCCTACCAAGAGACCCAGTACTTC
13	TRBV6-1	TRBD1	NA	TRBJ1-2	CASSSGQGVGYTF	TGTGCCAGCAGCTCTGGACAGGGGGTAGGCTACACCTTC
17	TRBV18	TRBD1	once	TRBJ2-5	CASSRTTGGTNSETQYF	TGTGCCAGCTCACGAACCACAGGGGGTACTAACTCAGAGACCCAGTACTTC
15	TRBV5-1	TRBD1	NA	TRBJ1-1	CASSLAGTGNTEAFF	TGCGCCAGCAGCTTGGCCGGGACAGGGAACACTGAAGCTTTCTTT
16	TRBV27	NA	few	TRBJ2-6	CASSLFTGTGANVLTF	TGTGCCAGCAGTTTATTTACAGGGACTGGGGCCAACGTCCTGACTTTC
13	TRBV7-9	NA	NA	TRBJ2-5	CASSFWGSETQYF	TGTGCCAGCAGCTTTTGGGGCTCGGAGACCCAGTACTTC
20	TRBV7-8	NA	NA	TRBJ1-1	CASSLVSSYSGGNMNTEAFF	TGTGCCAGCAGCTTAGTGTCTTCGTATTCGGGGGGAAACATGAACACTGAAGCTTTCTTT
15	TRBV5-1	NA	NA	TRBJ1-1	CASTLGGTSNTEAFF	TGCGCCAGCACTTTGGGGGGGACCTCGAACACTGAAGCTTTCTTT
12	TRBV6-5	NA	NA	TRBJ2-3	CASSSGLDTQYF	TGTGCCAGCAGTTCTGGACTGGATACGCAGTATTTT
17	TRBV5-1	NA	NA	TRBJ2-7	CASSLGGGRGSSYEQYF	TGCGCCAGCAGCTTGGGGGGGGGTAGGGGGAGCTCCTACGAGCAGTACTTC
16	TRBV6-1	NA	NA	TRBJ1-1	CASSESLRGKSTEAFF	TGTGCCAGCAGTGAATCCCTAAGGGGGAAGAGCACTGAAGCTTTCTTT
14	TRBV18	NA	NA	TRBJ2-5	CASQTNGARETQYF	TGTGCCAGCCAAACCAATGGGGCTCGGGAGACCCAGTACTTC
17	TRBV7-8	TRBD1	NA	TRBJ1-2	CASSFKRYGQGKNGYTF	TGTGCCAGCAGCTTTAAGCGCTACGGACAGGGAAAGAATGGCTACACCTTC
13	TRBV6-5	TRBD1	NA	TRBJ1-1	CASSSDRGTEAFF	TGTGCCAGCAGCTCCGACAGGGGAACTGAAGCTTTCTTT
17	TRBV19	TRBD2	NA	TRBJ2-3	CASSISGGVPGTDTQYF	TGTGCCAGTAGTATCTCGGGGGGGGTCCCGGGCACAGATACGCAGTATTTT
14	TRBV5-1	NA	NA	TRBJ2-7	CASSPRQAHHEQYF	TGCGCCAGCAGCCCCCGACAGGCACACCACGAGCAGTACTTC
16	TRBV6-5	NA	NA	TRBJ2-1	CASSYNRAGAYNEQFF	TGTGCCAGCAGTTACAACAGGGCTGGGGCCTACAATGAGCAGTTCTTC
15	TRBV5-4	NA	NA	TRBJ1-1	CASSFPLGANTEAFF	TGTGCCAGCAGCTTTCCCTTAGGGGCGAACACTGAAGCTTTCTTT
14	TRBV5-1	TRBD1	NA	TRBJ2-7	CASRPGTGGHEQYF	TGCGCCAGCAGACCCGGGACAGGGGGGCACGAGCAGTACTTC
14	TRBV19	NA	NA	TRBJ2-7	CASSIRGPTYEQYF	TGTGCCAGTAGTATCAGGGGACCAACCTACGAGCAGTACTTC
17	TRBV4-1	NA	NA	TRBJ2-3	CASSQEKTTGSTDTQYF	TGCGCCAGCAGCCAAGAGAAAACAACCGGGAGCACAGATACGCAGTATTTT
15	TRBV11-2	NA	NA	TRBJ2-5	CASSFFLGSQETQYF	TGTGCCAGCAGCTTTTTTCTTGGCAGCCAAGAGACTCAGTACTTC